One T cell receptor beta chain is described in this entry. The data derive from a study of control samples from healthy donors and cancer patients. This CDR3 has 15 residues. Per germline, CDR1 SGHVS and CDR2 FQNEAQ. V dropped 5 bases and J dropped 2; count of bases not matched to a gene: 7. Only in-frame clones appear in the TCRdb table, and some are missing; sequencing was by immunoSEQ multiplex PCR. The sample lists about 180,000 clones; 90% were seen once. The chain has TRBV7-8 and TRBJ2-3, with TRBD1 identical over 7 bases. This clonotype was obtained from a woman in her fifties or sixties in good health. Sequencing was carried out using blood. CDR3 bases: TGTGCCAGCAGCACGGGGACAGCCCACACAGATACGCAGTATTTT. Its translation is CASSTGTAHTDTQYF.